The clone carrying this TCR beta chain has a handful of counts. Antigen specificity is unknown. This sample was included in a study of CD8+CD57+ T cells in acquired aplastic anemia. Study context: When averaged, DNA from sorted CD4+ and CD8+ cells came to 3.2 ug. Overall study findings and caveats: In common between the patients and the controls were some 28 CD8+ CDR3 sequences.

The CDR3 is 16 amino acids. From germline, CDR1 is LNHNV and CDR2 YYDKDF (reference sequence). The ends lost 4 bases at V and 5 bases at J; junction bases unmatched: 11. The template used for profiling TCR beta VDJ and CDR3 was genomic DNA. TCRdb called the reads again in MiXCR, with one record for every CDR3 protein. The sample yields around 33,000 distinct CDR3 sequences, more than 75% seen once. This sequence joins TRBV15 and TRBJ2-5; 9 bases are shared with TRBD2. This TCR derives from a human donor in good health, serving as a control. Sequences were obtained from sorted CD4+, CD8+, or CD8+CD57+ T cells (not recorded which) from PBMCs. CDR3 in amino acids: CATSKWEAGGGETQYF. CDR3 DNA: TGTGCCACCAGCAAGTGGGAAGCGGGGGGCGGGGAGACCCAGTACTTC.